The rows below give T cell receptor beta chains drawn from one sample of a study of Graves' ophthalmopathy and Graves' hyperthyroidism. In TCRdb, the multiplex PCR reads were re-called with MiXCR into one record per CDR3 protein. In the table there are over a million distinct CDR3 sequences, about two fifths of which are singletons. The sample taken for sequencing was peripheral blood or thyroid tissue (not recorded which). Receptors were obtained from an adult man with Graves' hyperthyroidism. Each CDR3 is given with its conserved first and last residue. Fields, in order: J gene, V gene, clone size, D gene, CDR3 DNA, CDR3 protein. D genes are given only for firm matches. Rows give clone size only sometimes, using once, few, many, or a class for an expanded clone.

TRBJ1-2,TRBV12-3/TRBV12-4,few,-,TGTGCCAGCAGTTATGGCGATAATCGTTACACCTTC,CASSYGDNRYTF
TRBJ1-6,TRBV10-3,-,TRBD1,TGTGCCATAGAACGGACAGGCCTTTCACCCCTCCACTTT,CAIERTGLSPLHF
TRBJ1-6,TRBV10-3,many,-,TGTGCCATCAGTGACCGGGGAGGTTCACCCCTCCACTTT,CAISDRGGSPLHF
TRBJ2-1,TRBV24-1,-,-,TGTGCCACCGGGGAGTCCTACAATGAGCAGTTCTTC,CATGESYNEQFF
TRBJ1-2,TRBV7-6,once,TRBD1,TGTGCCAGCAGCCTTGAGGACAGGGGGCTTGGCTACACCTTC,CASSLEDRGLGYTF
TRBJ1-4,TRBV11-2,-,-,TGTGCCAGCAGCCCGAGATGGGGAGCTAATGAAAAACTGTTTTTT,CASSPRWGANEKLFF
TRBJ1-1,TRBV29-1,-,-,TGCAGCGTCCGGGACATCGGCCCCCACACTGAAGCTTTCTTT,CSVRDIGPHTEAFF
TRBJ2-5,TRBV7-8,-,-,TGTGCCAGCAGCTTTTCTAGCGAGGGCCGAGAGACCCAGTACTTC,CASSFSSEGRETQYF
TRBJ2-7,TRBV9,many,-,TGTGCCAGCAGCGTAGGTCTAGCTGGCGAGCAGTACTTC,CASSVGLAGEQYF
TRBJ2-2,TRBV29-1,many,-,TGCAGCGTTCCCTCTTATAGAGGGACCGGGGAGCTGTTTTTT,CSVPSYRGTGELFF
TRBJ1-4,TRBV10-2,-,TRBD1,TGCGCCAGCAGTGACTCCGGGACAGGGTACGAAAAACTGTTTTTT,CASSDSGTGYEKLFF
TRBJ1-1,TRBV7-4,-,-,TGTGCCAGCAGCACCGCGAGGGGAGGGATCACTGAAGCTTTCTTT,CASSTARGGITEAFF
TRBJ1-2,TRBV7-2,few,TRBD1,TGTGCCAGCAGCAACAGGGGGCAATCTACGGCTAACTATGGCTACACCTTC,CASSNRGQSTANYGYTF
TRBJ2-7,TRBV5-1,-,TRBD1,TGCGCCAGCAGCTTGAATACGGGGACAGGCACCTACGAGCAGTACTTC,CASSLNTGTGTYEQYF
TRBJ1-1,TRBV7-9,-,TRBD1,TGTGCCAGCAGCTCAAACAGGGGGCGGGACACTGAAGCTTTCTTT,CASSSNRGRDTEAFF
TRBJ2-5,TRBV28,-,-,TGTGCCAGCAGTTTACGGGGGGCGCTTCAAGAGACCCAGTACTTC,CASSLRGALQETQYF
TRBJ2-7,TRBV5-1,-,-,TGCGCCAGCAGCACTTCTGACGCTTGGGGGGTACGGAACAGGGGATTAGTCGAGCAGTACTTC,CASSTSDAWGVRNRGLVEQYF
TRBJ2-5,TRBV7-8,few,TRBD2,TGTGCCAGCAGCCGCGGGAGAACTCTAGAGACCCAGTACTTC,CASSRGRTLETQYF
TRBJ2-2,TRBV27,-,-,TGTGCCAGCGGGGTTCAGAACACCGGGGAGCTGTTTTTT,CASGVQNTGELFF
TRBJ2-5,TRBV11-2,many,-,TGTGCCAGCATACACCGGGACGGAGAAGAGACCCAGTACTTC,CASIHRDGEETQYF
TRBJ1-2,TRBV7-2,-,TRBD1,TGTGCCAGCGCGAAATGGGACAGGGTAACCTATGGCTACACCTTC,CASAKWDRVTYGYTF
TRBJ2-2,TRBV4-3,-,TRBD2,TGCGCCAGCAGCCACACGGCTAGCGGGATCGGGGAGCTGTTTTTT,CASSHTASGIGELFF
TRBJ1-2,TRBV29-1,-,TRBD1,TGCAGCGTTGGGGGGGGGACAGGCACCTCGGCTAACTATGGCTACACCTTC,CSVGGGTGTSANYGYTF
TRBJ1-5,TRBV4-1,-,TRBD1,TGCGCCAGCAGCCAAGTTCAACAGGGGGTACAAGAGACCCAGCATTTT,CASSQVQQGVQETQHF
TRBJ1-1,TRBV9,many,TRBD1,TGTGCCAGCAGCGGGGGAGGACAGGGAGGTTACACTGAAGCTTTCTTT,CASSGGGQGGYTEAFF
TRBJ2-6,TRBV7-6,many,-,TGTGCCAGCAGCTTAGGAGGGGGTGGCTCTGGGGCCAACGTCCTGACTTTC,CASSLGGGGSGANVLTF
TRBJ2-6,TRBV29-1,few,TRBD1,TGCAGCGTTGAACCAGGGGGCAACGTCCTGACTTTC,CSVEPGGNVLTF
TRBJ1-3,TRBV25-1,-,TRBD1,TGTGCCAGCAGTGGGACAGGGGCTGAAAACACCATATATTTT,CASSGTGAENTIYF
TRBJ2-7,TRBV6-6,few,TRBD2,TGTGCCAGCAGACAACAATCCGGGACTAGTACGCAGTACTTC,CASRQQSGTSTQYF
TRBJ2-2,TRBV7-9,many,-,TGTGCCAGCAGCTGGGGAGTCGGGGAGCTGTTTTTT,CASSWGVGELFF
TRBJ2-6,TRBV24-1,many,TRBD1,TGTGCCACCAGTGATTTGGACGCTCGGGACAGGGATTCTGGGGCCAACGTCCTGACTTTC,CATSDLDARDRDSGANVLTF
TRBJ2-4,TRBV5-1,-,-,TGCGCCAGCAGCTACGGCGGGGTAGACAAAAACATTCAGTACTTC,CASSYGGVDKNIQYF
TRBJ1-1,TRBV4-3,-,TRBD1,TGCGCCAGCAGCCAAGGGCCCCGTCTTGACAGGGGGCAGAACACTGAAGCTTTCTTT,CASSQGPRLDRGQNTEAFF
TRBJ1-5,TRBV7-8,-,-,TGTGACAGCAGCCACAATCAGCCCCAGCATTTT,CDSSHNQPQHF
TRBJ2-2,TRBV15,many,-,TGTGCCACCAGCAGTGACCTAGCCGGGGAGCTGTTTTTT,CATSSDLAGELFF
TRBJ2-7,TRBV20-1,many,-,TGCAGTGCTAGAGATGAGCAGGGTCCCTCCTACGAGCAGTACTTC,CSARDEQGPSYEQYF
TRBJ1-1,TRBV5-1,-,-,TGCGCCAGCAGCTTGGAGAGGGGATTTTCGAACACTGAAGCTTTCTTT,CASSLERGFSNTEAFF
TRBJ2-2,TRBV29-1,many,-,TGCAGCGTTGAACGTTCAGGGACCGGGGAGCTGTTTTTT,CSVERSGTGELFF
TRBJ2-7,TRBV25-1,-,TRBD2,TGTGCCAGCACCCAAGGACGGGGGGGGCCCTACGAGCAGTACTTC,CASTQGRGGPYEQYF
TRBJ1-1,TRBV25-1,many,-,TGTGCCAGCAGTGTGGGTAGCACTGAAGCTTTCTTT,CASSVGSTEAFF
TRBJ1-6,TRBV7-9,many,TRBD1,TGTGCCAGCAGCTTAGATGGGACAGGGGTTTCACCCCTCCACTTT,CASSLDGTGVSPLHF
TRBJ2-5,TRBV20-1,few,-,TGCAGTGCTAGAGGATCCGCAGGTGGACGAGAGACCCAGTACTTC,CSARGSAGGRETQYF
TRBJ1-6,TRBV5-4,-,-,TGTGCCAGCAGCTTGAAGGGACCGGGGAATTCACCCCTCCACTTT,CASSLKGPGNSPLHF
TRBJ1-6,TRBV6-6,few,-,TGTGCCGCCCAGGACTCCTCCTATAATTCACCCCTCCACTTT,CAAQDSSYNSPLHF
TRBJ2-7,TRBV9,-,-,TGTGCCAGCAGCGTAGGTGCCCGGATCTACGAGCAGTACTTC,CASSVGARIYEQYF
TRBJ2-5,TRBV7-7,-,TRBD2,TGTGCCAGCAGCTCAACCGGGACTAGCGGGAGGGAGACCCAGTACTTC,CASSSTGTSGRETQYF